The present T cell receptor beta chain was sequenced within a study of identical twins. Findings and caveats of the study: Excess twin sharing in beta out-of-frame sequences was weaker. Analyses of zero insertions could be partly confounded by invariant MAIT and iNKT cells.

This CDR3 contains 15 residues. Germline values: CDR1 SGHAT, CDR2 FQDESV (reference sequence). V lost 5 bases, J lost 0 bases, and 11 bases lay in between. This clonotype was detected a few times. Its cognate antigen is unknown. TCRdb recomputed calls from the 5' RACE reads with MiXCR, one row per CDR3 protein. The sample comprises 1,800,000 or so distinct CDR3 sequences, 25% to 35% of which are singletons, and about 0.25% rests with the top ten. The clonotype was recovered from a newborn girl in good health. The chain recombines TRBV11-1 with TRBJ2-1; no clear D gene. Specimen: cord blood. CDR3 DNA: TGTGCCAGCAGCCGACTCCAGAGCTCCTACAATGAGCAGTTCTTC. Translated, it gives CASSRLQSSYNEQFF.